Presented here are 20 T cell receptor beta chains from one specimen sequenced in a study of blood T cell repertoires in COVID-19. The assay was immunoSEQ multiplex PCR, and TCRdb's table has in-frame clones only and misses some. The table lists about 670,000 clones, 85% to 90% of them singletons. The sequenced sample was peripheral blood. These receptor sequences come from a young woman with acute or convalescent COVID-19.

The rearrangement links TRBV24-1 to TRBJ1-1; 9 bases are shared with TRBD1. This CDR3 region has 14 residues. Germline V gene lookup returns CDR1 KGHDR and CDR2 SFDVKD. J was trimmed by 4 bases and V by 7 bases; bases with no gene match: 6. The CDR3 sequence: CATSDDRGGTEAFF. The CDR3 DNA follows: TGTGCCACCAGCGATGACAGGGGGGGCACTGAAGCTTTCTTT.

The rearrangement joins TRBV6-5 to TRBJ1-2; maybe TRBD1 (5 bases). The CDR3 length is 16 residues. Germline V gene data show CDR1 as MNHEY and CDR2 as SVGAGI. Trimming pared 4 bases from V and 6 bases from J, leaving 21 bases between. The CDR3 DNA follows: TGTGCCAGCAGTTCCGTGATGGCAGGGTCAGTCGATGGCTACACCTTC. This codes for CASSSVMAGSVDGYTF.

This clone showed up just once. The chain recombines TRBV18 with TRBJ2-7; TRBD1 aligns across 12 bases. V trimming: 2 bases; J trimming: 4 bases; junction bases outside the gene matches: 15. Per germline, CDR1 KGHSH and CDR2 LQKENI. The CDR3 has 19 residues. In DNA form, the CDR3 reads TGTGCCAGCTCACCAAGGCGCCGGGACAGGGGGCATACGGAATACGAGCAGTACTTC. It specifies CASSPRRRDRGHTEYEQYF.

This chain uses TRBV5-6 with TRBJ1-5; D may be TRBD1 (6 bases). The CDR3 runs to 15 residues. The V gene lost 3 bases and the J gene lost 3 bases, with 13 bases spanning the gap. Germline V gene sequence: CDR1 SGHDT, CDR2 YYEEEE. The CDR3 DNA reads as TGTGCCAGCAGCTCGGGACATCCAAACAATCAGCCCCAGCATTTT. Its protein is CASSSGHPNNQPQHF. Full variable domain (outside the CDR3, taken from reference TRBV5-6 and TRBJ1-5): DAGVTQSPTHLIKTRGQQVTLRCSPKSGHDTVSWYQQALGQGPQFIFQYYEEEERQRGNFPDRFSGHQFPNYSSELNVNALLLGDSALYLCASSSGHPNNQPQHFGDGTRLSIL.

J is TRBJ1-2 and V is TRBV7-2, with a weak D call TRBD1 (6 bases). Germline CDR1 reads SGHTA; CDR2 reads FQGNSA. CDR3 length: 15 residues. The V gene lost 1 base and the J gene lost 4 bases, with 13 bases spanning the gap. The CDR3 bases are TGTGCCAGCAGCTTAGACCCAGGGGATCGCTATGGCTACACCTTC. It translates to CASSLDPGDRYGYTF.

For the CDR3, the DNA is TGTGCCTGGAGGTTGACAGGGGCTTATGGCTACACCTTC. Its translation is CAWRLTGAYGYTF. The gene calls are TRBV30 and TRBJ1-2, with 8 bases fitting TRBD1. The CDR3 sequence is 13 residues long. Trimming cost V 3 bases and J 5 bases; bases outside gene matches: 5. Germline loops: CDR1 GTSNPN, CDR2 SVGIG (reference sequence).

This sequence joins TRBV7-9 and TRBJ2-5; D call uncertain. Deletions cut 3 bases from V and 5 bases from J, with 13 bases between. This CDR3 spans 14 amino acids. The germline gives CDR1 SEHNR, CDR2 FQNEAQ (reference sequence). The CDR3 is CASSLVPPGETQYF. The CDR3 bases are TGTGCCAGCAGCTTGGTACCTCCCGGGGAGACCCAGTACTTC.

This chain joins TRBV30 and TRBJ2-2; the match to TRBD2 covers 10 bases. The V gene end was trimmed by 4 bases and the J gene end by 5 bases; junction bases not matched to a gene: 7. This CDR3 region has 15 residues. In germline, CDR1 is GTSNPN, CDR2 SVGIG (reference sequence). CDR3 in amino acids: CAWIKASGRTGELFF. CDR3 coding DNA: TGTGCCTGGATTAAGGCTAGCGGGAGAACCGGGGAGCTGTTTTTT.

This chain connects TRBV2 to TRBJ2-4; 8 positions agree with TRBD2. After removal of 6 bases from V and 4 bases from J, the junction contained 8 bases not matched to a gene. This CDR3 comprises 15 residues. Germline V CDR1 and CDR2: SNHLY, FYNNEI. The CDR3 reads CASSRGGLTKNIQYF. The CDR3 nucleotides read TGTGCCAGCAGCCGCGGGGGGTTAACTAAAAACATTCAGTACTTC.

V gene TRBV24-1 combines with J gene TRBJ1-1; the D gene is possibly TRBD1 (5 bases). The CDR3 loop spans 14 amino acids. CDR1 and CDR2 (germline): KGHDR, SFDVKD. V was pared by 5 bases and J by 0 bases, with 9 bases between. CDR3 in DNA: TGTGCCACCAGTGGGGGCAGGATGAACACTGAAGCTTTCTTT. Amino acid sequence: CATSGGRMNTEAFF.

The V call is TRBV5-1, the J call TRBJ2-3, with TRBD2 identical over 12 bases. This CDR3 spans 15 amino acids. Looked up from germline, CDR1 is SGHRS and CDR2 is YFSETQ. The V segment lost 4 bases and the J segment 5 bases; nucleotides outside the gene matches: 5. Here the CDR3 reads CASSQRTSGEDTQYF. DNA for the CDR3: TGCGCCAGCAGCCAACGGACTAGCGGGGAAGATACGCAGTATTTT.

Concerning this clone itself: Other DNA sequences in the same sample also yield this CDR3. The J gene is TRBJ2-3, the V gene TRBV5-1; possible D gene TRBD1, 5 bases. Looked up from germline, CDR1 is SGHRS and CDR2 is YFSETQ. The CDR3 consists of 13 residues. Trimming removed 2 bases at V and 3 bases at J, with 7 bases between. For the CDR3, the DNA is TGCGCCAGCAGCTTCAGGGATACAGATACGCAGTATTTT. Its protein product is CASSFRDTDTQYF. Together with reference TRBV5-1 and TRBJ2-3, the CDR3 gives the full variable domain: KAGVTQTPRYLIKTRGQQVTLSCSPISGHRSVSWYQQTPGQGLQFLFEYFSETQRNKGNFPGRFSGRQFSNSRSEMNVSTLELGDSALYLCASSFRDTDTQYFGPGTRLTVL.

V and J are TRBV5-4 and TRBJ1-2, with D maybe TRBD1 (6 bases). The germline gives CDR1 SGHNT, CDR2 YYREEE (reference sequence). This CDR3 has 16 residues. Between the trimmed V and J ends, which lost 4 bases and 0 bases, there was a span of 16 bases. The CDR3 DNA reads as TGTGCCAGCAGCAACCCTTTAACAGGGTCTAACTATGGCTACACCTTC. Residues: CASSNPLTGSNYGYTF.

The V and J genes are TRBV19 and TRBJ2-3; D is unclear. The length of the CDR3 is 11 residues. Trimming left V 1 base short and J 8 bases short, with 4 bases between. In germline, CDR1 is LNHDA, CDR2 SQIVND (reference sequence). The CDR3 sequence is CASSIGGTQYF. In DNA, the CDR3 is TGTGCCAGTAGTATAGGAGGTACGCAGTATTTT.

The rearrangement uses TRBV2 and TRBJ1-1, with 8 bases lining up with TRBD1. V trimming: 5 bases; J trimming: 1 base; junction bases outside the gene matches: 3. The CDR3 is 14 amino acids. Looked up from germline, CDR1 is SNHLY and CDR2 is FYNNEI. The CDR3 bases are TGTGCCAGCAGTTCCGGGACAGGGAACACTGAAGCTTTCTTT. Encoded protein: CASSSGTGNTEAFF.

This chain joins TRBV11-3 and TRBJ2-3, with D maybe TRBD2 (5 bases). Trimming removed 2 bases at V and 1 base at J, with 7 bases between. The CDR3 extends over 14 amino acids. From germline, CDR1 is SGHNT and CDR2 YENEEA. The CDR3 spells CASSLRRGTDTQYF. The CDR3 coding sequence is TGTGCCAGCAGCTTAAGGCGGGGCACAGATACGCAGTATTTT.

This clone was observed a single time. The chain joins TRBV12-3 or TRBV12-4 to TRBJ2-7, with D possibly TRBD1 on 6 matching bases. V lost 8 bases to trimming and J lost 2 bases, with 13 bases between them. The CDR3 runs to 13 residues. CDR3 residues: CASSGTRTYEQYF. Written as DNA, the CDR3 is TGTGCCAGCTCCGGGACACGAACCTACGAGCAGTACTTC.

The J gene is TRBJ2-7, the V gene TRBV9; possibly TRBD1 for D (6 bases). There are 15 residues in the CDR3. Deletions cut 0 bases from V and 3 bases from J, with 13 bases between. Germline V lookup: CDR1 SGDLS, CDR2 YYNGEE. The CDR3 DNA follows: TGTGCCAGCAGCGTAGCTGGGGGCGCCGTCTACGAGCAGTACTTC. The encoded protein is CASSVAGGAVYEQYF.

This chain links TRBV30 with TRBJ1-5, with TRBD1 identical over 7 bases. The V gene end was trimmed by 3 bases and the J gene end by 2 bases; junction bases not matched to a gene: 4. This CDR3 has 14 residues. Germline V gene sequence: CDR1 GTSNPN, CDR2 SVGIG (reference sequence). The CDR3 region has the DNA TGTGCCTGGAGGAGGCAGGGGGGCAATCAGCCCCAGCATTTT. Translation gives CAWRRQGGNQPQHF.

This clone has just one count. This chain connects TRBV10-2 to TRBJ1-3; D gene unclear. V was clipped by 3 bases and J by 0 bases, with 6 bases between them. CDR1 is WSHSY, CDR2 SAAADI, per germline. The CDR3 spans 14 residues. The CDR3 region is CASSEVGSGNTIYF. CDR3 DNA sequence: TGCGCCAGCAGTGAAGTCGGCTCTGGAAACACCATATATTTT.